This T cell receptor beta chain is from a study of T cells in localized non-small cell lung cancer. V gave up 4 bases and J gave up 1 base; unmatched junction bases: 12. The CDR3 runs 18 residues. The V gene's germline CDR1 is MGHRA and CDR2 YSYEKL. The repertoire was sequenced with immunoSEQ multiplex PCR; TCRdb's copy has only in-frame clones and lacks some. The data hold about 9,200 clones, with roughly 86% observed a single time. About this clone itself: Its antigen is as yet unknown.

Study-level points and caveats: Appearing in adjacent lung were a median approximately 50 of the top 100 tumor clones. Uninvolved adjacent lung had higher T cell clonality than tumor and all other tissues.

The chain is built from TRBV4-1 and TRBJ2-3, with 9 bases identical to TRBD2. The clonotype comes from a female donor over 55 with stage II squamous cell lung carcinoma. The sample in question was peripheral blood, obtained before any cancer treatment. In DNA, the CDR3 is TGCGCCAGCAGCCCCGCCTTTCGGGGCGGGGGGGGCACAGATACGCAGTATTTT. Amino acids: CASSPAFRGGGGTDTQYF.